The rows below give T cell receptor beta chains drawn from one sample of a study of cytomegalovirus exposure and HLA in healthy donors. Profiled with immunoSEQ multiplex PCR; TCRdb holds only in-frame clones, not every one. There are 150,000 to 200,000 clones in the sample; approximately 85% occur only once, and about 2.2% lies in the top ten. What was sequenced was PBMCs. These receptors were obtained from a woman in her forties or fifties in good health and CMV-seronegative. Both conserved end residues are part of each CDR3.

CDR3 protein	V gene	J gene
CAWSVQARRANYGYTF	TRBV30	TRBJ1-2
CASSLFQGRGNTEAFF	TRBV5-6	TRBJ1-1
CASSSVAAGEQYF	TRBV5-4	TRBJ2-7
CASSVGADVTYEQYF	TRBV9	TRBJ2-7
CASSQVGGGEEKLFF	TRBV4-2	TRBJ1-4
CASSSTGRGYTF	TRBV7-2	TRBJ1-2
CASSPEDRLSYNEQFF	TRBV4-3	TRBJ2-1
CASSLVVAGPGKQFF	TRBV5-1	TRBJ2-1
CASIFQSNQPQHF	TRBV6-1	TRBJ1-5
CASSIGGEPSYEQYF	TRBV19	TRBJ2-7
CTSSFATSGRLSYNEQFF	TRBV5-4	TRBJ2-1
CASSTSKGGVGGYTF	TRBV7-2	TRBJ1-2
CASSLASGRVDTQYF	TRBV7-9	TRBJ2-3
CASSPRGYNEQFF	TRBV18	TRBJ2-1
CASSLDRTDTQYF	TRBV5-4	TRBJ2-3
CASGKDRGPYEQYF	TRBV6-1	TRBJ2-7
CACSGQSANYGYTF	TRBV30	TRBJ1-2
CASSLWAGDTEAFF	TRBV27	TRBJ1-1
CASSPGEANYGYTF	TRBV6-4	TRBJ1-2
CASSPGTGVNYGYTF	TRBV18	TRBJ1-2
CASSPYRGTEAFF	TRBV11-2	TRBJ1-1
CACTLRGTGELFF	TRBV30	TRBJ2-2